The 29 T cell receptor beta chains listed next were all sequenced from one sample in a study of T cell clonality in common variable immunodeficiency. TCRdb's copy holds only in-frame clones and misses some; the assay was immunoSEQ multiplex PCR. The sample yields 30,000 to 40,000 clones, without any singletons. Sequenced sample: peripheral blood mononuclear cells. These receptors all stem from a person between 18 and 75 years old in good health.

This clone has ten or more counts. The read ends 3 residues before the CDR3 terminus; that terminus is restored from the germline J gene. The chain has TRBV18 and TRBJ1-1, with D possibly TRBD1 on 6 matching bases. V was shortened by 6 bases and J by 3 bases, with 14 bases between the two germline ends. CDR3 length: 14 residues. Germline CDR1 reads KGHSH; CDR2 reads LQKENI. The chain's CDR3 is CASSPQGIDTEAFF. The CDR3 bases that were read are TGTGCCAGCTCTCCCCAGGGGATAGACACTGAA.

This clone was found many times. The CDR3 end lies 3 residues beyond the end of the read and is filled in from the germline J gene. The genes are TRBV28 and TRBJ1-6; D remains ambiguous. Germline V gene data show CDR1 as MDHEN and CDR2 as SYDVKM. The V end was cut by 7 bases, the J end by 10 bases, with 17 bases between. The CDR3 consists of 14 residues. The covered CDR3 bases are TGTGCCAGCAACGAGGTGACGAGCGGGTCACCC. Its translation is CASNEVTSGSP. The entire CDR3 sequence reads CASNEVTSGSPLHF.

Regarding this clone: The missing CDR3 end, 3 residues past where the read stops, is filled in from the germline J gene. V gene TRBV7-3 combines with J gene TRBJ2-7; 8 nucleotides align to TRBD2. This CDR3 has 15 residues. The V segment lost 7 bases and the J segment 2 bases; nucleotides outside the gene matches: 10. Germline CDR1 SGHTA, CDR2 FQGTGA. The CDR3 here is CASILTGGEAYEQYF. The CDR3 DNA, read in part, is TGTGCCAGCATTTTAACGGGGGGGGAGGCCTACGAG.

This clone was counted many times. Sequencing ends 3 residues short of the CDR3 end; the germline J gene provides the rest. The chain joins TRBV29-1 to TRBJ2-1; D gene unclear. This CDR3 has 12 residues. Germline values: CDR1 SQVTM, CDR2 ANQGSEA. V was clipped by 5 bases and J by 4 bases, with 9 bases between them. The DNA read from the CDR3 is TGCAGCGTTAAGGTACAGTACAATGAG. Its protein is CSVKVQYNE. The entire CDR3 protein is CSVKVQYNEQFF.

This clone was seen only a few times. The DNA read from the CDR3 is TGTGCCAGCAGTGACATGAGTAGCAATCAGCCG. Translation gives CASSDMSSNQP. The full CDR3 sequence reads CASSDMSSNQPQYF. The rearrangement links TRBV6-1 to TRBJ2-3; D unresolved. The read ends 3 residues before the CDR3 terminus; that terminus is restored from the germline J gene. The CDR3 is 14 residues long. Per germline, CDR1 MNHNS and CDR2 SASEGT.

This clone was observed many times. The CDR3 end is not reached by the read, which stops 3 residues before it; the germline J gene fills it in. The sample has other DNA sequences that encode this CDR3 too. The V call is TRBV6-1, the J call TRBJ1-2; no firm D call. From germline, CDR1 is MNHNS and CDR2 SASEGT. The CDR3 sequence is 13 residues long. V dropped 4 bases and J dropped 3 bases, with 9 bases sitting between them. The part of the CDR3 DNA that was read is TGTGCCAGCAGTGGGAAGAGGGACTATGGC. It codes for CASSGKRDYG. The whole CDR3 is CASSGKRDYGYTF.

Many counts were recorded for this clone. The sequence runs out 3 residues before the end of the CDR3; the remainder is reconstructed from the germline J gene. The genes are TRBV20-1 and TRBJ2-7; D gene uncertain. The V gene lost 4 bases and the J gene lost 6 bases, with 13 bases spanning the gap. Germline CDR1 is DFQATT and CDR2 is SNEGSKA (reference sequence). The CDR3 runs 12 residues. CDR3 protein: CSATQGSFEQYF. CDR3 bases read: TGCAGTGCTACTCAAGGGTCTTTCGAG.

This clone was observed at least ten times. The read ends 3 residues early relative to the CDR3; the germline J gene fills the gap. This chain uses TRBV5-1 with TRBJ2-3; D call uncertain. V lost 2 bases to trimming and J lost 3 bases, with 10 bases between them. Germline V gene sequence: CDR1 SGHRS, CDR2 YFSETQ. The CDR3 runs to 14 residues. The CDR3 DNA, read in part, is TGCGCCAGCAGCTTAACCTCTATAACAGATACG. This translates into CASSLTSITDT. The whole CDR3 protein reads CASSLTSITDTQYF.

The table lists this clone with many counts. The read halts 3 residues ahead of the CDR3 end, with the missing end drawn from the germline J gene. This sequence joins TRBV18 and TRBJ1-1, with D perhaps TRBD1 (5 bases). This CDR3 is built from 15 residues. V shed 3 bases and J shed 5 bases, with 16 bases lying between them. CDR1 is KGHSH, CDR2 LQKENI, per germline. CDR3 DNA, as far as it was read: TGTGCCAGCTCACCCACGGGACGGGGGAGTACTGAA. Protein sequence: CASSPTGRGSTE. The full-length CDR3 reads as CASSPTGRGSTEAFF.

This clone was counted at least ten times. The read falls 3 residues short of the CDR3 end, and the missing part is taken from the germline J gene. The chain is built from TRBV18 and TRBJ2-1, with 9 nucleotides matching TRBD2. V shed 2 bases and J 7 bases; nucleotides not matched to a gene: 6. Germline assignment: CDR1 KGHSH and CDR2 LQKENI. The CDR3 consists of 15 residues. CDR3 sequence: CASSPASGISNEQFF. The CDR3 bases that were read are TGTGCCAGCTCACCAGCTAGCGGGATTTCTAATGAG.

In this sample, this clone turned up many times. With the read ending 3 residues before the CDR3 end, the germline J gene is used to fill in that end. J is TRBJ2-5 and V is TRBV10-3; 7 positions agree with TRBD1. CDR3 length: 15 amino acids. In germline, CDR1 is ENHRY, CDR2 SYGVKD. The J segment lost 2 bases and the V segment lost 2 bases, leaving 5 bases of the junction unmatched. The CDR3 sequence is CAISEGGQVQETQYF. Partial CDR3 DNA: TGTGCCATCAGTGAGGGAGGACAGGTTCAAGAGACC.

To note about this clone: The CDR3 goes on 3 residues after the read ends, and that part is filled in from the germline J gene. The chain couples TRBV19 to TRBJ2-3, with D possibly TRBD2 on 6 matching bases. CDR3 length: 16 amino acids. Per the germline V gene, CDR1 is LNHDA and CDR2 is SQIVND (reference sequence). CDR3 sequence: CASSMGRPTSNQPQYF. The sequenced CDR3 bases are TGTGCCAGTAGTATGGGCAGGCCAACTAGCAATCAGCCG.

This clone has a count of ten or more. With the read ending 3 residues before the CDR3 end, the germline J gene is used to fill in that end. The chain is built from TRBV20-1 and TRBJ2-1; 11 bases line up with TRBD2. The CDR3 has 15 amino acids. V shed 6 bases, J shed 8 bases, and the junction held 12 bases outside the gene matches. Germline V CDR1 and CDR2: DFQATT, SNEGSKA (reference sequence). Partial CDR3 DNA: TGCAGTGCATTTTTTACTAGCGGGAGTCCCGATGAG. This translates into CSAFFTSGSPDE. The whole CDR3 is CSAFFTSGSPDEQFF.

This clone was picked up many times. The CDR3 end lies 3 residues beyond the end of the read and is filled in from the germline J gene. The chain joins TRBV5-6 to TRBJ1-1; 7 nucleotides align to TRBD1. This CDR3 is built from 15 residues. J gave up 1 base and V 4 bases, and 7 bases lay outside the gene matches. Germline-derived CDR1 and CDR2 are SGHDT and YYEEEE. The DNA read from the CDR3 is TGTGCCAGCAGCAAAAGAGGGGGCTGGAACACTGAA. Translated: CASSKRGGWNTE. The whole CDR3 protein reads CASSKRGGWNTEAFF.

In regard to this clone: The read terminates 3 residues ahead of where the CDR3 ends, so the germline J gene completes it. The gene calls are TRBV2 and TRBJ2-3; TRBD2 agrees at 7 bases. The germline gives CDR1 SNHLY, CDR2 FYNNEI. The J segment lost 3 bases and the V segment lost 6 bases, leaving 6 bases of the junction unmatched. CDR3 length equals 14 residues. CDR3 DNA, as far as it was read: TGTGCCAGCAGACTAGCGTGCAGAACAGATACG. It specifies CASRLACRTDT. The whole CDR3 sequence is CASRLACRTDTQYF.

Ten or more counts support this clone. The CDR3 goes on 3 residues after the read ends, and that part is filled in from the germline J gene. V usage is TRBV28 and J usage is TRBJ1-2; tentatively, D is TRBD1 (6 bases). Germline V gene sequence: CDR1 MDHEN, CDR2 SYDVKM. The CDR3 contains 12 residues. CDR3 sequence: CASRIQGGGYTF. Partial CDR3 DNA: TGTGCCAGCAGAATACAGGGCGGGGGC.

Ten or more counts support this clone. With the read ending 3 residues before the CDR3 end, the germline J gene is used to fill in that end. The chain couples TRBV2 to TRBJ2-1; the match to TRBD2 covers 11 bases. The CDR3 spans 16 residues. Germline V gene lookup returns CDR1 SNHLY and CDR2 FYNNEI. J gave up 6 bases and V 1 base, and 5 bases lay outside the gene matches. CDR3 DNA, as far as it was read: TGTGCCAGCAGTGAAGGGACTAGCGGGCTCCGCAATGAG. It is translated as CASSEGTSGLRNE. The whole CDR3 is CASSEGTSGLRNEQFF.

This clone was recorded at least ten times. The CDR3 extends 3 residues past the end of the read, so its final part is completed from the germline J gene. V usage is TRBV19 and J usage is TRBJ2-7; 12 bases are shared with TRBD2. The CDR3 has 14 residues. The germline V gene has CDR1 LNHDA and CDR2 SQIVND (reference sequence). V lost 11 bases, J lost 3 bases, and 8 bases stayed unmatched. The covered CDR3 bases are TGTGCCTCCGCATCGACTAGCGGGAGCTACGAG. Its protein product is CASASTSGSYE. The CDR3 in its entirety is CASASTSGSYEQYF. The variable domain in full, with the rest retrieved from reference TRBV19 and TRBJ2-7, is DGGITQSPKYLFRKEGQNVTLSCEQNLNHDAMYWYRQDPGQGLRLIYYSQIVNDFQKGDIAEGYSVSREKKESFPLTVTSAQKNPTAFYLCASASTSGSYEQYFGPGTRLTVT.

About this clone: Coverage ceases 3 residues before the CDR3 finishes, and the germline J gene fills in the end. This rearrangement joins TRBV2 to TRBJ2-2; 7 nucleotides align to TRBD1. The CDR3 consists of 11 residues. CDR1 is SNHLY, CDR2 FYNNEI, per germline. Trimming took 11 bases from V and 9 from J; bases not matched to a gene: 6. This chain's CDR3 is CAGRGQRELFF. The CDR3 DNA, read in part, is TGTGCCGGTCGGGGACAGCGGGAG.

Here the CDR3 reads CASKIGVWRGQYF. Partial CDR3 DNA: TGTGCCAGCAAGATAGGGGTTTGGCGTGGT. The chain carries TRBV2 and TRBJ2-4; weak D call: TRBD1 (5 bases). The read comes to an end 3 residues before the CDR3 does, leaving the germline J gene to fill in the end. The CDR3 has 13 residues. CDR1 and CDR2 (germline): SNHLY, FYNNEI.

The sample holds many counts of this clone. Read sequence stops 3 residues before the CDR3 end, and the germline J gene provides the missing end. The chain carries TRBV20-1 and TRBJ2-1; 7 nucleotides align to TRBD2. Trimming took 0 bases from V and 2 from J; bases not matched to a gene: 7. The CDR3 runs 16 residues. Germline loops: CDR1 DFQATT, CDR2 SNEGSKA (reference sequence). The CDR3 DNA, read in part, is TGCAGTGCTAGAGATGCACGAAGCGGGGCCTACAATGAG. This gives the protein CSARDARSGAYNE. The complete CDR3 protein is CSARDARSGAYNEQFF.

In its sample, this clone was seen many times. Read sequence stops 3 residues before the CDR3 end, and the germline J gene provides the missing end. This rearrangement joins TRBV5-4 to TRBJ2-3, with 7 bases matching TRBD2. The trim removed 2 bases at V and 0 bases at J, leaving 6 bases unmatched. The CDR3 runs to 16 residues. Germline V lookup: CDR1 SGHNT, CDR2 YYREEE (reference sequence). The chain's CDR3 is CASSLGGGLSTDTQYF. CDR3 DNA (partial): TGTGCCAGCAGCTTAGGCGGGGGACTAAGCACAGATACG.

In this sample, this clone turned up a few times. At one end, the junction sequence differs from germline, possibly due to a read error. The CDR3 here is CASSLAANEQFF. The sequenced part of the CDR3 DNA is TGTGCCAGCAGCCTAGCGGCTAATGAG. The chain uses TRBV7-9 and TRBJ2-1; TRBD2 aligns across 7 bases. The read falls 3 residues short of the CDR3 end, and the missing part is taken from the germline J gene. The germline CDR1 and CDR2 sequences are SEHNR and FQNEAQ (reference sequence). The CDR3 length is 12 residues.

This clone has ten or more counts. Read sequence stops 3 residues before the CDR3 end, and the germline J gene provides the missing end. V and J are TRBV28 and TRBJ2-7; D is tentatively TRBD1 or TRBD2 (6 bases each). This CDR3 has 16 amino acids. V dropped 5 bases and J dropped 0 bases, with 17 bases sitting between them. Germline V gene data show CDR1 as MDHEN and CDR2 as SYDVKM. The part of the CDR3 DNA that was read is TGTGCCAGCAGTCCCGGGGCGGAGGGGGACTCCTACGAG. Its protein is CASSPGAEGDSYE. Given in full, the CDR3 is CASSPGAEGDSYEQYF. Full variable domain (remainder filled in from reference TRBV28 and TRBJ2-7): DVKVTQSSRYLVKRTGEKVFLECVQDMDHENMFWYRQDPGLGLRLIYFSYDVKMKEKGDIPEGYSVSREKKERFSLILESASTNQTSMYLCASSPGAEGDSYEQYFGPGTRLTVT.

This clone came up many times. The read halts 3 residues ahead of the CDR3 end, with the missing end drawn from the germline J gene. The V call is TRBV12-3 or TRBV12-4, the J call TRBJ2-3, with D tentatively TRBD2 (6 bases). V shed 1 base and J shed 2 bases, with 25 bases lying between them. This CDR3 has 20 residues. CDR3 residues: CASSLEVALSGRTDTDTQYF. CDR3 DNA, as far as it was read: TGTGCCAGCAGTTTAGAAGTGGCCCTTTCAGGGAGGACGGACACAGATACG.

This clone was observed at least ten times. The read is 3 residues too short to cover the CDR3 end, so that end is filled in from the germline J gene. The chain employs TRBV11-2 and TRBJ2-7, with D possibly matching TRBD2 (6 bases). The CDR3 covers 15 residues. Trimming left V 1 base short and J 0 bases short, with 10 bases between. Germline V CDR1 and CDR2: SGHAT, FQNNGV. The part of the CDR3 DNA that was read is TGTGCCAGCAGCTTAGGACAGCGGGCCTCCTACGAG. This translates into CASSLGQRASYE. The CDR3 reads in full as CASSLGQRASYEQYF.

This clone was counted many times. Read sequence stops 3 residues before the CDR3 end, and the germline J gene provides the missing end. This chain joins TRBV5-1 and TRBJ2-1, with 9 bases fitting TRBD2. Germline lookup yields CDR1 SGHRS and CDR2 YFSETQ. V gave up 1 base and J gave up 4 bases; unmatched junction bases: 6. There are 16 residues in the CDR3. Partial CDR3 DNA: TGCGCCAGCAGCTTGCGTGCGGGAGGGCTATACAATGAG. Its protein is CASSLRAGGLYNE. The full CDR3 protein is CASSLRAGGLYNEQFF.

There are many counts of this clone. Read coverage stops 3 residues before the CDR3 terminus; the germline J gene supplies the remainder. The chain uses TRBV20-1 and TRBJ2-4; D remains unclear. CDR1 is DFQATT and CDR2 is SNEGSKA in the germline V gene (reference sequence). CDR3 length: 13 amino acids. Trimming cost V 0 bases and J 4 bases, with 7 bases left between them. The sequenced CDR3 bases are TGCAGTGCTAGAGAAGGCGGAAAAAACATT. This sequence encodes CSAREGGKNI. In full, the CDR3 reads CSAREGGKNIQYF.

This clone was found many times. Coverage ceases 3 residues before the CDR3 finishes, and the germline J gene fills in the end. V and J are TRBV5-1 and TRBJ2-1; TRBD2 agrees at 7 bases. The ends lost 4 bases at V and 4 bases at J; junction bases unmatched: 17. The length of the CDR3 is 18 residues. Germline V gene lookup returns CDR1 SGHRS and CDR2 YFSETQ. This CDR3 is CASSRQPQSGKVYNEQFF. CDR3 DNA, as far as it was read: TGCGCCAGCAGCCGCCAACCCCAAAGCGGGAAAGTATACAATGAG.